This T cell receptor beta chain is drawn from a study of T-cell memory formation after mild COVID-19. Via MiXCR, TCRdb re-called the 5' RACE reads, giving one row per CDR3 protein. The sample shows 140,000 to 150,000 distinct CDR3 sequences, around 21% of them seen only once. CDR3 length equals 18 residues. Germline CDR1 KGHDR, CDR2 SFDVKD. Trimming removed 2 bases from V and 2 bases from J; junction bases left unmatched: 3. Findings and limits, study-wide: Nothing showed for sure that second-wave clones peaking on day 37 were SARS-CoV-2 specific. Clones shrinking between day 15 and 85 showed a balanced CD4/CD8 split, and those that grew later tilted toward CD4+. Clones that contracted clustered mainly in CM and EM if CD4+ and in EMRA if CD8+.

The sample holds a few counts of this clonotype. Its specificity is not known. The sequence derives from an adult woman who had mild COVID-19 (a few samples of this study predate the infection). Cell type and time point are not known. The sample was PBMCs or a T cell subset sorted from them (not recorded which). The chain links TRBV24-1 to TRBJ2-1, with 15 bases fitting TRBD2. The CDR3 region is CATSDSGTSGRTYNEQFF. In DNA form, the CDR3 reads TGTGCCACCAGTGATTCCGGGACTAGCGGGAGGACCTACAATGAGCAGTTCTTC.